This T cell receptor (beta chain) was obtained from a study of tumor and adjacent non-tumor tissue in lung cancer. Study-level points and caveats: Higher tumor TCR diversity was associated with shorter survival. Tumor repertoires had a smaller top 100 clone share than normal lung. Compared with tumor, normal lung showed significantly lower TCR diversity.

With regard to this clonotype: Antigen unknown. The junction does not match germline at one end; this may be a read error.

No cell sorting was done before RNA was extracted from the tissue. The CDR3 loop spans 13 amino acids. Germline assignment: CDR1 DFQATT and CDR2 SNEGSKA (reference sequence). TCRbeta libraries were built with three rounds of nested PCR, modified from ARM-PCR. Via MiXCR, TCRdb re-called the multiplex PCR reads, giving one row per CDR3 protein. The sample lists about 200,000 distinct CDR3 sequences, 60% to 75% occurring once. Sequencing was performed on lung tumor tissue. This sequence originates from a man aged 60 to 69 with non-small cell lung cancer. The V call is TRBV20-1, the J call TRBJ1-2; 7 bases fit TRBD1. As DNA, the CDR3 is TGCGGTGCTATGTCCAGGGGGTCGAATGGCTACACATTC. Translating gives CGAMSRGSNGYTF.